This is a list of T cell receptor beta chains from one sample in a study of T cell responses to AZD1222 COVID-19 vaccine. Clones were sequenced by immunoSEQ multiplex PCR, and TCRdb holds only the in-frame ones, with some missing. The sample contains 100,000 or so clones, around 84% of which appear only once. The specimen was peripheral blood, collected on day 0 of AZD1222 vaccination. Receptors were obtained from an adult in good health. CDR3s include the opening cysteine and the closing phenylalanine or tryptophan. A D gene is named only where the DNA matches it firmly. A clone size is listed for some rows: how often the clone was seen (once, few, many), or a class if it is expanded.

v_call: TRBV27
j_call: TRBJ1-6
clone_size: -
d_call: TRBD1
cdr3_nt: TGTGCCAGCAGCAGGACAGGGGGCTGGAATTCACCCCTCCACTTT
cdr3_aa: CASSRTGGWNSPLHF

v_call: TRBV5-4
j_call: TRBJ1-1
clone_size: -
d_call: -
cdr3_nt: TGTGCCAGCAGCCGAGCCCGGGACAACACTGAAGCTTTCTTT
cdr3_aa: CASSRARDNTEAFF

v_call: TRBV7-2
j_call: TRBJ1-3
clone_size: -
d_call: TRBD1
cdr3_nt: TGTGCCAGCAGCTTAACCGGGACAGCTGGAAACACCATATATTTT
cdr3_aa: CASSLTGTAGNTIYF

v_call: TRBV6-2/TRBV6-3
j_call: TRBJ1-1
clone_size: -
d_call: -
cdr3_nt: TGTGCCAGCAGTTACCGCCGAACTGAAGCTTTCTTT
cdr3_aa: CASSYRRTEAFF

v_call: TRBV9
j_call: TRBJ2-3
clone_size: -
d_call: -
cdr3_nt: TGTGCCAGCAGCGTAGGGGACGTCCTTCGAGATACGCAGTATTTT
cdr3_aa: CASSVGDVLRDTQYF

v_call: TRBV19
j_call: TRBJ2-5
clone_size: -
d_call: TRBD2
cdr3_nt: TGTGCCAGTAGTTTTAGCGGGGCGAGGGAAGAGACCCAGTACTTC
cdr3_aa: CASSFSGAREETQYF

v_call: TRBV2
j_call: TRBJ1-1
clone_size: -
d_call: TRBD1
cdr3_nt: TGTGCCAGCAGCCACGGGACAGGGGGAGAAACTGAAGCTTTCTTT
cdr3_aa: CASSHGTGGETEAFF

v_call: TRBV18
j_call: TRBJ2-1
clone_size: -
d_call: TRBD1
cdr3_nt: TGTGCCAGCTCACTAGCCGGGACAGGGGCCTACAATGAGCAGTTCTTC
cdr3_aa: CASSLAGTGAYNEQFF

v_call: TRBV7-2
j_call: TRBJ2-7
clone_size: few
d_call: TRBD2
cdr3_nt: TGTGCCAGCAGCACCGCGGGGGGGGTGGCGCGAGAGCAGTACTTC
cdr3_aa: CASSTAGGVAREQYF

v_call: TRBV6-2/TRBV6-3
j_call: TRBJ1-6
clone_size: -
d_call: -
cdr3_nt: TGTGCCAGCAGTTTGGGACATTCACCCCTCCACTTT
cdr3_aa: CASSLGHSPLHF

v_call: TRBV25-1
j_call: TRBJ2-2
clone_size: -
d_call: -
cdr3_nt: TGTGCCAGCACCTACACCGGGGAGCTGTTTTTT
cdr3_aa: CASTYTGELFF

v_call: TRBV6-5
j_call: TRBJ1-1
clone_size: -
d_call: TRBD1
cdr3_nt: TGTGCCAGCAGGTACAGGGGGCAAGCTTTCTTT
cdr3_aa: CASRYRGQAFF

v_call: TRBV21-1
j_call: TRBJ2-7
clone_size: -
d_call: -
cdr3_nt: TGTGCCAGCAGCAAAGTGGATCGGTTTGGGACTAGCGGGAGCAGACCCACCTACGAGCAGTACTTC
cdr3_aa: CASSKVDRFGTSGSRPTYEQYF

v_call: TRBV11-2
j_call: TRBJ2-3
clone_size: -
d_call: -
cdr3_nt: TGTGCCAGCAGCTTAACTAGTGTGGGCGCAGATACGCAGTATTTT
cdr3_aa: CASSLTSVGADTQYF

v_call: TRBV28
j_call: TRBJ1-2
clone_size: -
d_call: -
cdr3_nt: TGTGCCAGCAGCTCAGCTGGGACGCAAGGGGGCTATGGCTACACCTTC
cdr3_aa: CASSSAGTQGGYGYTF

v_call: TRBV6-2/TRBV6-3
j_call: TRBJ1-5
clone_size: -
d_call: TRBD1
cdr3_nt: TGTGCCAGCAGTTACTTAGGGACAGGGATTGGACAGCCCCAGCATTTT
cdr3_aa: CASSYLGTGIGQPQHF

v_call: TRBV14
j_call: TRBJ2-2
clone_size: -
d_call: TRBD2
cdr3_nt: TGTGCCAGCAGCCAAGATCTAGCGGGAGTCACCGGGGAGCTGTTTTTT
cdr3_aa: CASSQDLAGVTGELFF

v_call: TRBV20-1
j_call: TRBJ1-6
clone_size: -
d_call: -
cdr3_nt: TGCAGTGCTAGTAAAATGAACGGGGGGGCGGATTCACCCCTCCACTTT
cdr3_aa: CSASKMNGGADSPLHF

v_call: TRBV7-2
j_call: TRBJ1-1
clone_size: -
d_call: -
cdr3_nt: TGTGCCAGCAGCCCCCATAAGAACACTGAAGCTTTCTTT
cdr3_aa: CASSPHKNTEAFF

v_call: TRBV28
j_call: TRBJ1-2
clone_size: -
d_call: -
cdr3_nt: TGTGCCAGCAGTTTCTGGCAGACGTATGGCTACACCTTC
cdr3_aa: CASSFWQTYGYTF

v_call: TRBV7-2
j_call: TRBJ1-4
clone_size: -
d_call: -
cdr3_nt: TGTGCCAGCAGCTTAGCCTGGGGAGATAATGAAAAACTGTTTTTT
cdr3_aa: CASSLAWGDNEKLFF

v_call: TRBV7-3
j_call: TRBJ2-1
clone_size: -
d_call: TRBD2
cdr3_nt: TGTGCCAGCAGCTTAGTGGCGGGAGGGTCCTACAATGAGCAGTTCTTC
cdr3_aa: CASSLVAGGSYNEQFF

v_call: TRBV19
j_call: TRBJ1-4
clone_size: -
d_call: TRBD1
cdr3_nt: TGTGCCAGTAGTATGGGACAGATTAATGAAAAACTGTTTTTT
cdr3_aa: CASSMGQINEKLFF